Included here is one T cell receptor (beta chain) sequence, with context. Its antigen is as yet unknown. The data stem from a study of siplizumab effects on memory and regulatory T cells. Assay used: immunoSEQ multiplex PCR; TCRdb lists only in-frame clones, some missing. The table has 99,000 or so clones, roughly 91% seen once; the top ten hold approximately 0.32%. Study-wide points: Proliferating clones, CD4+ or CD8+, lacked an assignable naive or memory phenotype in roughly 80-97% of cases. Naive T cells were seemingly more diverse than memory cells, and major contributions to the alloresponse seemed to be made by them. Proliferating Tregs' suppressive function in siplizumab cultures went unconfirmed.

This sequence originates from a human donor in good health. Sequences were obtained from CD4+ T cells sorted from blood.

This CDR3 is CASSAGVSSYNEQFF. CDR3 in DNA: TGTGCTAGTTCCGCGGGTGTTAGCTCCTACAATGAGCAGTTCTTC. V usage is TRBV12-5 and J usage is TRBJ2-1, with D possibly matching TRBD2 (5 bases). V was pared by 8 bases and J by 0 bases, with 14 bases between. Germline V gives CDR1 LGHNT, CDR2 FRNRAP. CDR3 size: 15 residues.